Shown below are 10 T cell receptor beta chains from a single sample sequenced in a study of Graves' ophthalmopathy and Graves' hyperthyroidism. Using RNA transcripts, the TCR beta CDR3 regions were amplified. First-round RT-PCR relied on HTBI primers, and a second-round multiplex PCR came next. TCRdb called the multiplex PCR reads again in MiXCR, with one record for every CDR3 protein. The sample carries approximately 330,000 distinct CDR3 sequences, roughly 15% recorded once. Sequencing used peripheral blood. The receptors were sampled from an adult man with Graves' ophthalmopathy.

This clonotype showed up just a few times. The V gene is TRBV3-1, the J gene TRBJ2-2; TRBD1 agrees at 7 bases. The CDR3 runs to 15 residues. Losses at the gene ends were 3 bases for V and 5 bases for J; bases not matched to a gene: 6. Germline assignment: CDR1 LGHDT and CDR2 YNNKEL (reference sequence). CDR3 nucleotide sequence: TGTGCCAGCAGCCACGGGACAGTCGGAACCGGGGAGCTGTTTTTT. Amino acids: CASSHGTVGTGELFF.

This clonotype has a single count. The chain recombines TRBV11-2 with TRBJ2-4, with 11 bases lining up with TRBD2. Germline values: CDR1 SGHAT, CDR2 FQNNGV. This CDR3 comprises 20 residues. The trim removed 5 bases at V and 1 base at J, leaving 16 bases unmatched. The CDR3 protein is CASSPRGSGRAESAKNIQYF. The CDR3 coding sequence is TGTGCCAGCAGCCCCCGCGGTAGCGGGAGGGCCGAATCGGCCAAAAACATTCAGTACTTC.

This clonotype has ten or more counts. V gene TRBV2 combines with J gene TRBJ1-2, with a weak D call TRBD1 (5 bases). CDR1 SNHLY and CDR2 FYNNEI come from the germline V gene. The CDR3 sequence is 14 residues long. Deletions cut 4 bases from V and 1 base from J, with 10 bases between. The CDR3 reads CASSGDRNNYGYTF. In nucleotides, the CDR3 is TGTGCCAGCAGTGGGGACCGAAATAACTATGGCTACACCTTC.

This clonotype was counted a few times. This chain joins TRBV18 and TRBJ2-4; 9 bases agree with TRBD1. The ends lost 3 bases at V and 6 bases at J; junction bases unmatched: 12. The length of the CDR3 is 17 residues. The V gene's germline CDR1 is KGHSH and CDR2 LQKENI. The CDR3 region is CASSPETGGSYGNIQYF. CDR3 nucleotide sequence: TGTGCCAGCTCACCGGAAACAGGGGGCTCGTATGGAAACATTCAGTACTTC.

This clonotype was seen repeatedly, ten times or more. The chain couples TRBV7-9 to TRBJ1-2, with D hard to call. Germline CDR1 reads SEHNR; CDR2 reads FQNEAQ (reference sequence). This CDR3 region has 16 residues. V lost 2 bases, J lost 8 bases, and 21 bases lay in between. The DNA for the CDR3 is TGTGCCAGCAGCTTACCGGGATCCCAACTGGTTGGGGGCTACACCTTC. Protein sequence: CASSLPGSQLVGGYTF.

This clonotype was seen at least ten times. The gene calls are TRBV7-3 and TRBJ1-1, with 9 nucleotides matching TRBD1. In germline, CDR1 is SGHTA, CDR2 FQGTGA. This CDR3 has 13 residues. The junction had 4 bases not matched to a gene; V was cut back by 7 bases and J by 4 bases. The CDR3 region has the DNA TGTGCCAGCAAGGTGACAGGGGGCACTGAAGCTTTCTTT. Protein sequence: CASKVTGGTEAFF.

This clonotype was recorded at least ten times. The J gene is TRBJ2-7, the V gene TRBV11-2; TRBD2 aligns across 11 bases. CDR3 size: 15 residues. Germline V gene data show CDR1 as SGHAT and CDR2 as FQNNGV. With V trimmed by 3 bases and J by 7 bases, 8 bases remained unmatched. Written as DNA, the CDR3 is TGTGCCAGCAGCTTTTTACTAGCGGGAGCAATGGAGCAGTACTTC. Translated: CASSFLLAGAMEQYF.

This clonotype was seen ten or more times. The CDR3 DNA reads as TGTGCCTGGAGCGATCCAATTCCCGGACAGACTAATTCACCCCTCCACTTT. Translating gives CAWSDPIPGQTNSPLHF. This chain joins TRBV30 and TRBJ1-6; D is possibly TRBD1 (6 bases). The germline V gene encodes CDR1 GTSNPN and CDR2 SVGIG (reference sequence). Trimming pared 3 bases from V and 6 bases from J, leaving 21 bases between. The CDR3 length is 17 residues.

The chain is built from TRBV6-2 or TRBV6-3 and TRBJ2-7, with D possibly being TRBD1 (7 bases). This CDR3 has 12 residues. The germline V gene encodes CDR1 MNHEY and CDR2 SVGEGT. V was trimmed by 10 bases and J by 4 bases, leaving 14 bases between them. The CDR3 here is CATRRGLYEQYF. The CDR3 nucleotides are TGTGCCACACGGAGGGGGCTTTACGAGCAGTACTTC.

This clonotype came up many times. Here the CDR3 reads CASCPSGTSAYEQYF. The DNA of the CDR3 is TGTGCCAGCTGTCCTTCCGGGACTAGCGCTTACGAGCAGTACTTC. The rearrangement links TRBV6-1 to TRBJ2-7; 10 bases agree with TRBD2. V shed 8 bases, J shed 4 bases, and the junction held 11 bases outside the gene matches. The germline V gene has CDR1 MNHNS and CDR2 SASEGT. The CDR3 length is 15 residues.